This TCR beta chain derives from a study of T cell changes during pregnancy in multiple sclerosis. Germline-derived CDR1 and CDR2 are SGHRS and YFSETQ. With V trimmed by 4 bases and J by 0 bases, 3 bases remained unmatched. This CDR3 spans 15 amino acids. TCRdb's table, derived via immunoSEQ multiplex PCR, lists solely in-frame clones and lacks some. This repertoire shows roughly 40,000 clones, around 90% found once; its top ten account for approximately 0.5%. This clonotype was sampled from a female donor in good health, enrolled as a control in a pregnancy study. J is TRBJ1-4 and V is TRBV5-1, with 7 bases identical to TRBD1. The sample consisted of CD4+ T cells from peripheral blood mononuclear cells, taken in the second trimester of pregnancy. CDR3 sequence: CASSLQGATNEKLFF. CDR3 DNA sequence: TGCGCCAGCAGCCTCCAGGGGGCAACTAATGAAAAACTGTTTTTT.